These 22 T cell receptor beta chains were all obtained from the same sample, sequenced in a study of neoadjuvant anti-PD-1 for oral cavity cancer. Profiling relied on immunoSEQ multiplex PCR, and the TCRdb table lists in-frame clones only, not all of them. The sample has over 6,500 clones; 48% are singletons. This material consisted of tumor tissue, taken before nivolumab (anti-PD-1) treatment. These receptors were taken from a person aged 35 to 85 with oral cavity squamous cell carcinoma.

This clone appeared once. DNA for the CDR3: TGTGCCAGCAGCGTAGACGGGGGGGCCTGGAATGAGCAGTTCTTC. Its protein is CASSVDGGAWNEQFF. The chain recombines TRBV9 with TRBJ2-1, with TRBD2 matching over 8 bases. This CDR3 has 15 residues. The V gene's germline CDR1 is SGDLS and CDR2 YYNGEE. The trim removed 0 bases at V and 7 bases at J, leaving 6 bases unmatched.

The chain carries TRBV7-6 and TRBJ2-1; unclear D gene. Germline loops: CDR1 SGHVS, CDR2 FNYEAQ. Trimming left V 2 bases short and J 6 bases short, with 8 bases between. The CDR3 is 13 residues long. The DNA for the CDR3 is TGTGCCAGCAGCTTATCAGGCCGCAATGAGCAGTTCTTC. It encodes CASSLSGRNEQFF.

As to this clone: Other DNA sequences of this sample code for an identical CDR3. The CDR3 region has the DNA TGCGCCAGCAGCCAAGGACTAGGTCTAGCGGAGTGGGGCCAAGAGACCCAGTACTTC. Residues: CASSQGLGLAEWGQETQYF. V usage is TRBV4-1 and J usage is TRBJ2-5; 7 positions match TRBD2. Trimming took 1 base from V and 1 from J; bases not matched to a gene: 15. This CDR3 comprises 19 residues. Looked up from germline, CDR1 is MGHRA and CDR2 is YSYEKL.

The chain carries TRBV14 and TRBJ2-7; TRBD1 or TRBD2 may be the D gene (5 bases each). Germline-derived CDR1 and CDR2 are SGHDN and FVKESK. The V and J ends lost 1 base and 9 bases respectively, with 19 bases between them. The CDR3 loop spans 15 amino acids. CDR3 region: CASSQVFPPGLGQYF. In nucleotides, the CDR3 is TGTGCCAGCAGCCAAGTATTCCCTCCGGGGCTGGGGCAGTACTTC.

The chain recombines TRBV11-3 with TRBJ1-1, with D perhaps matching TRBD1 (5 bases). CDR3 size: 13 residues. Trimming shortened V by 2 bases and J by 4 bases, and 8 bases separated the two germline ends. CDR1 SGHNT and CDR2 YENEEA come from the germline V gene. DNA of the CDR3: TGTGCCAGCAGCTTACAGGGAGGCACTGAAGCTTTCTTT. Amino acids: CASSLQGGTEAFF. The variable domain in full, completed from reference TRBV11-3 and TRBJ1-1, reads EAGVVQSPRYKIIEKKQPVAFWCNPISGHNTLYWYLQNLGQGPELLIRYENEEAVDDSQLPKDRFSAERLKGVDSTLKIQPAELGDSAVYLCASSLQGGTEAFFGQGTRLTVV.

The rearrangement links TRBV27 to TRBJ2-1, with D possibly TRBD2 on 6 matching bases. The CDR3 totals 13 residues. Between the trimmed V and J ends, which lost 11 bases and 4 bases, there was a span of 15 bases. Per germline, CDR1 MNHEY and CDR2 SMNVEV (reference sequence). CDR3 DNA: TGTGCCTCCGGGCTAGCGCCGTACAATGAGCAGTTCTTC. It translates to CASGLAPYNEQFF.

This clone was seen just once. The J gene is TRBJ2-7, the V gene TRBV28, with a weak D call TRBD1 (5 bases). The CDR3 is 14 residues long. From germline, CDR1 is MDHEN and CDR2 SYDVKM. Trimming left V 6 bases short and J 2 bases short, with 14 bases between. The CDR3 nucleotides are TGTGCCAGCAGGCCGACAGAGCCGACCTACGAGCAGTACTTC. Protein: CASRPTEPTYEQYF.

The table lists this clone with a few counts. The chain links TRBV9 to TRBJ2-3, with 9 bases fitting TRBD2. The CDR3 runs 15 residues. From germline, CDR1 is SGDLS and CDR2 YYNGEE. V lost 0 bases, J lost 9 bases, and 8 bases stayed unmatched. The CDR3 sequence is CASSVGLIAGVTQYF. CDR3 coding DNA: TGTGCCAGCAGCGTAGGGTTAATAGCGGGAGTAACGCAGTATTTT.

In the case of this clone: The same CDR3 also results from other DNA sequences found in this sample. V and J are TRBV7-9 and TRBJ2-7, with 7 bases matching TRBD2. Germline CDR1 is SEHNR and CDR2 is FQNEAQ (reference sequence). The V and J ends lost 1 base and 7 bases, in that order; junction bases with no gene match: 4. The CDR3 consists of 13 residues. The CDR3 loop is CASSLGLAGEQYF. Here the CDR3 DNA reads TGTGCCAGCAGCTTAGGACTAGCTGGAGAGCAGTACTTC.

V is TRBV6-6 and J is TRBJ2-1; D tentatively fits TRBD1 or TRBD2 (5 bases each). V was clipped by 7 bases and J by 4 bases, with 20 bases between them. This CDR3 has 16 amino acids. The V gene's germline CDR1 is MNHNY and CDR2 SVGAGI (reference sequence). The CDR3 sequence: CASINPGIGAYNEQFF. The CDR3 nucleotides read TGTGCCAGCATCAACCCCGGGATTGGGGCGTACAATGAGCAGTTCTTC.

The chain recombines TRBV6-6 with TRBJ2-2, with 9 bases fitting TRBD1. CDR1 is MNHNY and CDR2 is SVGAGI in the germline V gene (reference sequence). The CDR3 covers 15 residues. The V segment lost 2 bases and the J segment 7 bases; nucleotides outside the gene matches: 5. In DNA form, the CDR3 reads TGTGCCAGCAGTTACACGACAGGGGGGAACGGGGAGCTGTTTTTT. As protein: CASSYTTGGNGELFF.

This clone was seen a single time. This chain uses TRBV28 with TRBJ1-1; 9 bases line up with TRBD1. Germline values: CDR1 MDHEN, CDR2 SYDVKM. The junction had 5 bases not matched to a gene; V was cut back by 6 bases and J by 3 bases. The length of the CDR3 is 14 residues. In nucleotides, the CDR3 is TGTGCCAGCAGACGGGGGGACAGGGACACTGAAGCTTTCTTT. It codes for CASRRGDRDTEAFF.

In this sample, this clone turned up a few times. In nucleotides, the CDR3 is TGTGCCACCGCTCTGGAGCTTGAGACCCAGTACTTC. It encodes CATALELETQYF. The gene calls are TRBV28 and TRBJ2-5; D gene unclear. CDR3 length equals 12 residues. Germline CDR1 is MDHEN and CDR2 is SYDVKM. The germline V and J ends were trimmed by 10 bases and 5 bases, with 14 bases remaining between them.

V gene TRBV5-1 combines with J gene TRBJ1-3; weak D call: TRBD1 (6 bases). The CDR3 sequence is 14 residues long. Trimming removed 4 bases from V and 4 bases from J, with 12 bases in between. The germline CDR1 and CDR2 sequences are SGHRS and YFSETQ. The CDR3 is CASSTTGSGNTIYF. CDR3 sequence (DNA): TGCGCCAGCAGCACCACAGGGTCAGGAAACACCATATATTTT. Full variable domain (outside the CDR3, taken from reference TRBV5-1 and TRBJ1-3): KAGVTQTPRYLIKTRGQQVTLSCSPISGHRSVSWYQQTPGQGLQFLFEYFSETQRNKGNFPGRFSGRQFSNSRSEMNVSTLELGDSALYLCASSTTGSGNTIYFGEGSWLTVV.

J is TRBJ2-7 and V is TRBV10-3, with D maybe TRBD1 (7 bases). The CDR3 covers 17 residues. Germline V lookup: CDR1 ENHRY, CDR2 SYGVKD. V was trimmed by 6 bases and J by 0 bases, leaving 21 bases between them. The chain's CDR3 is CAIRERLGQDPSYEQYF. The CDR3 DNA reads TGTGCCATCAGAGAAAGACTAGGACAGGATCCCTCCTACGAGCAGTACTTC.

The chain uses TRBV30 and TRBJ1-3; tentative D call: TRBD1 (5 bases). This CDR3 region has 13 residues. Trimming removed 3 bases from V and 4 bases from J, with 10 bases in between. Germline CDR1 is GTSNPN and CDR2 is SVGIG (reference sequence). The CDR3 spells CAWSPGGGNTIYF. The DNA of the CDR3 is TGTGCCTGGAGCCCGGGGGGAGGAAACACCATATATTTT.

The V and J genes are TRBV19 and TRBJ2-7; 16 bases align to TRBD2. CDR1 is LNHDA and CDR2 is SQIVND in the germline V gene (reference sequence). V dropped 3 bases and J dropped 7; count of bases not matched to a gene: 6. There are 16 residues in the CDR3. CDR3 DNA: TGTGCCAGTAGTATGGGACTAGCGGGAGGGACCTGGGAGCAGTACTTC. It yields the protein CASSMGLAGGTWEQYF. Using reference TRBV19 and TRBJ2-7 for the parts outside the CDR3, the full variable domain is DGGITQSPKYLFRKEGQNVTLSCEQNLNHDAMYWYRQDPGQGLRLIYYSQIVNDFQKGDIAEGYSVSREKKESFPLTVTSAQKNPTAFYLCASSMGLAGGTWEQYFGPGTRLTVT.

This clone was detected a few times. This chain uses TRBV6-5 with TRBJ1-2; tentative D call: TRBD1 (5 bases). Trimming stripped 5 bases from V and 13 bases from J, with 20 bases between. CDR3 length: 13 amino acids. Germline V CDR1 and CDR2: MNHEY, SVGAGI. In nucleotides, the CDR3 is TGTGCCAGCAGTCCAGGTCCACAGGTCCCTGGCACCTTC. Protein sequence: CASSPGPQVPGTF.

This clone occurred once. The V and J genes are TRBV11-2 and TRBJ1-4; D ambiguous. The CDR3 contains 15 residues. In germline, CDR1 is SGHAT, CDR2 FQNNGV. V gave up 3 bases and J gave up 0 bases, with 8 bases separating them. The CDR3 is CASSFPSTTNEKLFF. CDR3 DNA: TGTGCCAGCAGCTTTCCCAGTACAACTAATGAAAAACTGTTTTTT.

The rearrangement uses TRBV6-6 and TRBJ2-7; a weak D match, TRBD1 (6 bases). Trimming left V 8 bases short and J 2 bases short, with 13 bases between. Germline V gene lookup returns CDR1 MNHNY and CDR2 SVGAGI (reference sequence). The CDR3 runs 13 residues. This chain's CDR3 is CASFGQTTYEQYF. CDR3 DNA: TGTGCCAGCTTCGGACAGACGACCTACGAGCAGTACTTC.

CDR3 DNA sequence: TGTGCCAGCAGCTTCGGCGGGAGAGACGAGCAGTACTTC. It encodes CASSFGGRDEQYF. This chain links TRBV28 with TRBJ2-7, with 7 bases lining up with TRBD2. The CDR3 covers 13 residues. The germline V gene encodes CDR1 MDHEN and CDR2 SYDVKM. V lost 6 bases to trimming and J lost 5 bases; unmatched junction nucleotides: 7.

V usage is TRBV2 and J usage is TRBJ1-2; D is uncertain. Germline CDR1 SNHLY, CDR2 FYNNEI. The CDR3 spans 14 residues. The V end lost 0 bases, the J end lost 4 bases, and 9 bases lay between the germline ends. The CDR3 is CASSEALGGYGYTF. CDR3 sequence (DNA): TGTGCCAGCAGTGAAGCGCTGGGTGGCTATGGCTACACCTTC.